This T cell receptor (beta chain) emerged from a study of cytomegalovirus exposure and HLA in healthy donors. Background on the study: Assignment to the Caucasian-associated ancestry cluster applied to about 80% of the approximately 420 genotyped donors. Study conclusions and caveats: Apart from CMV serostatus, no immune exposure information was available. Later analysis demonstrated an association between a missense DCLRE1C variant and TCR beta V- and J-gene trimming.

The study ran its PCR with 60 Vbeta and 13 Jbeta primers. TCRdb's copy holds only in-frame clones and misses some; the assay was immunoSEQ multiplex PCR. Here the sample spans 120,000 to 150,000 clones, approximately 80% being singletons. CDR3 length: 19 residues. V lost 5 bases, J lost 1 base, and 12 bases stayed unmatched. Germline V gene sequence: CDR1 MNHEY, CDR2 SMNVEV (reference sequence). Concerning this clone: Its antigen is unidentified.

The rearrangement links TRBV27 to TRBJ2-7; 15 bases align to TRBD2. The TCR sequence derives from a woman aged 35 to 49 in good health and CMV-seropositive. Sequenced input: PBMCs. CDR3 residues: CASSRHELGTSGRSYEQYF. The CDR3 nucleotides are TGTGCCAGCAGTCGCCACGAACTCGGGACTAGCGGGAGGTCCTACGAGCAGTACTTC.